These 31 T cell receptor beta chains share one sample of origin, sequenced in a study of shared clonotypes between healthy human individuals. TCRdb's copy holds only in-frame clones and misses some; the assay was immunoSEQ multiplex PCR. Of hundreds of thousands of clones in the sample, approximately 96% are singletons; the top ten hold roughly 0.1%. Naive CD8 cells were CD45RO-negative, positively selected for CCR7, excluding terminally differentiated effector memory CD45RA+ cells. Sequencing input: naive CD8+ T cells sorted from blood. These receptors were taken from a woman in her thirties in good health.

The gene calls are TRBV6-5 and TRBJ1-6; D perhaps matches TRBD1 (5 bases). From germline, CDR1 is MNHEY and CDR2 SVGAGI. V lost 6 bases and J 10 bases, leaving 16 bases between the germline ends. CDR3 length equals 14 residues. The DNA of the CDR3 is TGTGCCAGCAGCTCCGGGGGGTCTCGGTCACCCCTCCACTTT. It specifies CASSSGGSRSPLHF.

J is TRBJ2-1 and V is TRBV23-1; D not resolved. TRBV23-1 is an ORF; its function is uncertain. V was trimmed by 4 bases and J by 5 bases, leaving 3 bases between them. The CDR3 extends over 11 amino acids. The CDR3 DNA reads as TGCGCCAGCAGTCGGAACAATGAGCAGTTCTTC. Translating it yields CASSRNNEQFF.

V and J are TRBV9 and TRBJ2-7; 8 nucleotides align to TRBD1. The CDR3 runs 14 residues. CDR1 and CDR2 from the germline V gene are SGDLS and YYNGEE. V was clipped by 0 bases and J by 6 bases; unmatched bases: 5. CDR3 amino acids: CASSVEQGATEQYF. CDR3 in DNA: TGTGCCAGCAGCGTAGAGCAGGGGGCAACCGAGCAGTACTTC.

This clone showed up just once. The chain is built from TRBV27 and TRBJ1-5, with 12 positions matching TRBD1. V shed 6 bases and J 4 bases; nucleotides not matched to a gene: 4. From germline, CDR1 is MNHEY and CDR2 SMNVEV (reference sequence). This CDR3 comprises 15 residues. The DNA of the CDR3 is TGTGCCAGCAGCCAGGGACAGGGGGCTAATCAGCCCCAGCATTTT. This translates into CASSQGQGANQPQHF.

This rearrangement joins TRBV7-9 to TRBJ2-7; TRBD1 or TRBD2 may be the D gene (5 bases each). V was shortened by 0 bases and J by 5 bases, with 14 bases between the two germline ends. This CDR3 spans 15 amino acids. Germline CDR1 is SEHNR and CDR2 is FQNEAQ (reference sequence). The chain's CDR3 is CASSLAVGEGNEQYF. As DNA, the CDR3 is TGTGCCAGCAGCTTAGCGGTGGGGGAAGGGAACGAGCAGTACTTC.

In nucleotides, the CDR3 is TGTGCCAGTAGTATTGGGTGGGACACTGAAGCTTTCTTT. Amino acids: CASSIGWDTEAFF. This chain uses TRBV19 with TRBJ1-1, with no clear D. Germline assignment: CDR1 LNHDA and CDR2 SQIVND (reference sequence). V was pared by 3 bases and J by 3 bases, with 8 bases between. The CDR3 extends over 13 amino acids.

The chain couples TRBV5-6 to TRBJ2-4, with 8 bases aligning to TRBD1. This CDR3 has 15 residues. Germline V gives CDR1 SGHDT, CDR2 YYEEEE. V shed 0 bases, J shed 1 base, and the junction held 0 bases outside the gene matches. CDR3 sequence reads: CASSLGQGAKNIQYF. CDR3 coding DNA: TGTGCCAGCAGCTTGGGACAGGGGGCCAAAAACATTCAGTACTTC.

The CDR3 protein is CASSLTLLAGGQTDTQYF. Written as DNA, the CDR3 is TGTGCCAGCAGCTTAACCCTACTAGCGGGAGGGCAGACAGATACGCAGTATTTT. The chain combines TRBV7-8 with TRBJ2-3; 13 bases match TRBD2. V shed 2 bases, J shed 3 bases, and the junction held 8 bases outside the gene matches. Germline loops: CDR1 SGHVS, CDR2 FQNEAQ. This CDR3 comprises 18 residues.

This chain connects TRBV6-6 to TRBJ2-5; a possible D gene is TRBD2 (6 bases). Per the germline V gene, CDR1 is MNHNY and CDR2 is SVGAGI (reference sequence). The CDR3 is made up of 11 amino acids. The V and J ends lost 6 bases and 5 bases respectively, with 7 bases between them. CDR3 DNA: TGTGCCAGCAGGGGACTTGAGACCCAGTACTTC. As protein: CASRGLETQYF.

The CDR3 sequence is CASSQEAARGYEQYF. CDR3 coding DNA: TGTGCCAGCAGCCAAGAGGCGGCGAGGGGTTACGAGCAGTACTTC. The rearrangement uses TRBV4-2 and TRBJ2-7, with D perhaps given as TRBD1 or TRBD2 (5 bases each). Germline CDR1 LGHNA, CDR2 YNFKEQ. CDR3 size: 15 residues. Deletions cut 0 bases from V and 4 bases from J, with 13 bases between.

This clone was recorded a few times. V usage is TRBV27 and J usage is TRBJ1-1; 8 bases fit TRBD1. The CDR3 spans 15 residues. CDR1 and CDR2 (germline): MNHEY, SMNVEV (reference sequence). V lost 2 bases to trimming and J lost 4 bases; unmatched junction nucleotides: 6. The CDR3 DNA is TGTGCCAGCAGTTTAACCCAGGGGGCAGGCACTGAAGCTTTCTTT. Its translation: CASSLTQGAGTEAFF.

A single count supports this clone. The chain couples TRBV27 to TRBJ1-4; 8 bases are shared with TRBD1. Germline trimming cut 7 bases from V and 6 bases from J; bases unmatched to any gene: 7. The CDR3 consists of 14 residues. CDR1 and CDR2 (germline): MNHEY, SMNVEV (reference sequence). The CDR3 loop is CASTLTGGDEKLFF. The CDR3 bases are TGTGCCAGCACCTTAACAGGGGGGGATGAAAAACTGTTTTTT.

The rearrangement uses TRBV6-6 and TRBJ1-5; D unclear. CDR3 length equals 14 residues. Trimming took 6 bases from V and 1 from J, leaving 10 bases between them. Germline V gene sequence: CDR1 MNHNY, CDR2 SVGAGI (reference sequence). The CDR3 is CASRGVGSNQPQHF. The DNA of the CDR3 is TGTGCCAGCAGGGGTGTCGGGAGCAATCAGCCCCAGCATTTT.

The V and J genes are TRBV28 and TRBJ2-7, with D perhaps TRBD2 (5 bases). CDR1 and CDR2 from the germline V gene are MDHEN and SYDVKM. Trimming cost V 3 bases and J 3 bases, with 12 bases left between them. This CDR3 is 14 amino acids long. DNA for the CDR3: TGTGCCAGCAGTTTTCCGGGATTATACTACGAGCAGTACTTC. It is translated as CASSFPGLYYEQYF.

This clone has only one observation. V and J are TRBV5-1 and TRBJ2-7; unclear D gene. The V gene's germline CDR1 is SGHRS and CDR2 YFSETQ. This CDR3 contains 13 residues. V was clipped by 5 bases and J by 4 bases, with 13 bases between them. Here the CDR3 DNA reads TGCGCCAGCAGTTTAACGGTTGGATACGAGCAGTACTTC. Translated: CASSLTVGYEQYF.

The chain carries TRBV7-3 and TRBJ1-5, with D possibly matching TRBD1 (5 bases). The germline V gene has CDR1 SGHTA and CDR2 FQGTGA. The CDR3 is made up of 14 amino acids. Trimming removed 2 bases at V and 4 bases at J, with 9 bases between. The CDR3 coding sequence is TGTGCCAGCAGCTTACTAGGGACTAATCAGCCCCAGCATTTT. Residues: CASSLLGTNQPQHF.

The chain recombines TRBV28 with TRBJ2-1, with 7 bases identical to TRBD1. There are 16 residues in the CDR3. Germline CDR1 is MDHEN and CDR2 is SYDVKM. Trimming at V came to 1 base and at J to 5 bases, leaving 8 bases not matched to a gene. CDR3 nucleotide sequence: TGTGCCAGCAGTTTATCGGTAGGGGGACAGAACAATGAGCAGTTCTTC. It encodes CASSLSVGGQNNEQFF.

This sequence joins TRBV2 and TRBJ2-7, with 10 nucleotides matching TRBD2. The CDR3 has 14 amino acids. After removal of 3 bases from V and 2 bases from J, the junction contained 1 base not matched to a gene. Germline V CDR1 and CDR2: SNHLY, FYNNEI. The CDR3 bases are TGTGCCAGCAGTGACCTAGCGGGAGCCTACGAGCAGTACTTC. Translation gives CASSDLAGAYEQYF.

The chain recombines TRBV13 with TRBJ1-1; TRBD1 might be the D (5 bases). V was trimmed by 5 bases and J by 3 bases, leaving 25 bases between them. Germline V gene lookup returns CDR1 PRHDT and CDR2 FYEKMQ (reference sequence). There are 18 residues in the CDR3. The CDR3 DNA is TGTGCCAGCAGCGCCCAGACTGCGGCGGCGGGGCGGGACACTGAAGCTTTCTTT. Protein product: CASSAQTAAAGRDTEAFF.

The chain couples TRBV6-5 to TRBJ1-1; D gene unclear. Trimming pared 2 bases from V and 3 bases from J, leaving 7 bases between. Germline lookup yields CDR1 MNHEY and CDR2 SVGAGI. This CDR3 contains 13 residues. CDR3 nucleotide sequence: TGTGCCAGCAGTTACGACCTGGACACTGAAGCTTTCTTT. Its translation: CASSYDLDTEAFF.

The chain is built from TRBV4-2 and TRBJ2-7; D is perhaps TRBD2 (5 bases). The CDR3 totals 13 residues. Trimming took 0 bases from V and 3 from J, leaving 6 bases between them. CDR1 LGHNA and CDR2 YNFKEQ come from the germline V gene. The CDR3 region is CASSQDDYYEQYF. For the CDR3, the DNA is TGTGCCAGCAGCCAAGATGACTACTACGAGCAGTACTTC.

The CDR3 loop is CASSLAYRETQYF. DNA for the CDR3: TGTGCCAGCAGTTTAGCCTACAGGGAGACCCAGTACTTC. The genes are TRBV27 and TRBJ2-5; tentative D call: TRBD1 (5 bases). The ends were cut back, 2 bases at V and 5 bases at J, with 9 bases in the middle. Germline assignment: CDR1 MNHEY and CDR2 SMNVEV (reference sequence). The CDR3 is 13 residues long.

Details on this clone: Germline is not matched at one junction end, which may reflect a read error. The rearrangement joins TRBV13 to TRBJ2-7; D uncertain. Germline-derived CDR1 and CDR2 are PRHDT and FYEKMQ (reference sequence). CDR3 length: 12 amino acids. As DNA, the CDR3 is TGTGCCAGCAGCCCAACCTCCGACGAGCAGTACTTC. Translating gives CASSPTSDEQYF. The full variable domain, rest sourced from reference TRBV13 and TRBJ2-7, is AAGVIQSPRHLIKEKRETATLKCYPIPRHDTVYWYQQGPGQDPQFLISFYEKMQSDKGSIPDRFSAQQFSDYHSELNMSSLELGDSALYFCASSPTSDEQYFGPGTRLTVT.

For the CDR3, the DNA is TGTGCCAGCAGCGATGACAGAATCGAGCAGTACTTC. It specifies CASSDDRIEQYF. The chain joins TRBV5-6 to TRBJ2-7; D might be TRBD1 (5 bases). Germline lookup yields CDR1 SGHDT and CDR2 YYEEEE. V was cut by 4 bases and J by 6 bases, with 11 bases left in between. CDR3 length: 12 amino acids.

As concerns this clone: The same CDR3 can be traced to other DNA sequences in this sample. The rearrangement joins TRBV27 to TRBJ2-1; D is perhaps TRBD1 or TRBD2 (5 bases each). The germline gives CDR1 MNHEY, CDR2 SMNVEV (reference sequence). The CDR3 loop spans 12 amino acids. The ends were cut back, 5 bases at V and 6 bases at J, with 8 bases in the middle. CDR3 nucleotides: TGTGCCAGCAGTCTGAGGGGCAATGAGCAGTTCTTC. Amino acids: CASSLRGNEQFF.

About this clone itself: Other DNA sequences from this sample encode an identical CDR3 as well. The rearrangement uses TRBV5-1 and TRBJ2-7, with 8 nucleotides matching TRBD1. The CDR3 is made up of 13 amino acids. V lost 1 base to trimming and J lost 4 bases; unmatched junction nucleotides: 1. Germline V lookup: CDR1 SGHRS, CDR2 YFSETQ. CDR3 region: CASSLTGGYEQYF. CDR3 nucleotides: TGCGCCAGCAGCTTGACAGGGGGTTACGAGCAGTACTTC.

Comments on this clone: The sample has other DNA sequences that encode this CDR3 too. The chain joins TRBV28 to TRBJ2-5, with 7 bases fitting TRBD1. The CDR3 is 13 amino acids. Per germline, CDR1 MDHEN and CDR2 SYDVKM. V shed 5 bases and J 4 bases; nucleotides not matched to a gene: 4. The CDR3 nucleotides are TGTGCCAGCAGTACAGGGGCTGGAGAGACCCAGTACTTC. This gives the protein CASSTGAGETQYF.

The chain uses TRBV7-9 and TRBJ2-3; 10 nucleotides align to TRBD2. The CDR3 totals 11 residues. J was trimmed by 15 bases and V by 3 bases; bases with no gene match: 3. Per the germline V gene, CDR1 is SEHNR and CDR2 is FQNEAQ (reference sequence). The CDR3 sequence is CASSLASGSYF. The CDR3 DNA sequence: TGTGCCAGCAGCTTGGCTAGCGGGAGTTATTTT.

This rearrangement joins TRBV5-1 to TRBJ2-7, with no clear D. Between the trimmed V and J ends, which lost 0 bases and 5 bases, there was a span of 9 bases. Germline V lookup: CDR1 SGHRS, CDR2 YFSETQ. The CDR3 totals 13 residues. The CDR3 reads CASSLAVGHEQYF. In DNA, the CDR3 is TGCGCCAGCAGCTTGGCCGTGGGTCACGAGCAGTACTTC. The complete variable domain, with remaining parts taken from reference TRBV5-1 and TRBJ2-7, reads KAGVTQTPRYLIKTRGQQVTLSCSPISGHRSVSWYQQTPGQGLQFLFEYFSETQRNKGNFPGRFSGRQFSNSRSEMNVSTLELGDSALYLCASSLAVGHEQYFGPGTRLTVT.

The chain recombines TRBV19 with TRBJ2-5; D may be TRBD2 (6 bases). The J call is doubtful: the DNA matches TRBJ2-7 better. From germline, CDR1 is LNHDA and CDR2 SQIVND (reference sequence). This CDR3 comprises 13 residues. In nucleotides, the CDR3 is TGTGCCAGTAGTCCCGAGCGGGCCTACGAGCAGTACTTC. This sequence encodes CASSPERAYEQYF.

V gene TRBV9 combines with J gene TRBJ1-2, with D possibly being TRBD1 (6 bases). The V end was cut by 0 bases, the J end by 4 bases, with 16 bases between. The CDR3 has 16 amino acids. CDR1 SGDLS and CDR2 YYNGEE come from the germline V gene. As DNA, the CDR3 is TGTGCCAGCAGCGTAGGCGACAGGCCGGGGCTCTATGGCTACACCTTC. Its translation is CASSVGDRPGLYGYTF.